The sequence of this TCR beta chain was determined in a study of kidney transplant recipient with SARS-CoV-2 infection. TCRdb used MiXCR to reprocess the reads, holding one entry per CDR3 protein. The sample holds roughly 230,000 distinct CDR3 sequences, 25% to 30% seen once. Ten or more counts support this clonotype. Germline V lookup: CDR1 SEHNR, CDR2 FQNEAQ (reference sequence). This CDR3 has 17 amino acids. V lost 5 bases, J lost 4 bases, and 23 bases lay in between. The source material was a blood sample, sampled at baseline and on day 111 from a kidney transplant recipient. The J gene is TRBJ1-2, the V gene TRBV7-9; D unresolved. The sequence was obtained from a male patient aged 30 to 39 who had COVID-19 and was a kidney transplant recipient. Some of the T cells may derive from the graft donor. CDR3 in amino acids: CASSARGYHGKTYGYTF. CDR3 in DNA: TGTGCCAGCAGCGCCCGTGGATACCATGGAAAGACCTATGGCTACACCTTC.